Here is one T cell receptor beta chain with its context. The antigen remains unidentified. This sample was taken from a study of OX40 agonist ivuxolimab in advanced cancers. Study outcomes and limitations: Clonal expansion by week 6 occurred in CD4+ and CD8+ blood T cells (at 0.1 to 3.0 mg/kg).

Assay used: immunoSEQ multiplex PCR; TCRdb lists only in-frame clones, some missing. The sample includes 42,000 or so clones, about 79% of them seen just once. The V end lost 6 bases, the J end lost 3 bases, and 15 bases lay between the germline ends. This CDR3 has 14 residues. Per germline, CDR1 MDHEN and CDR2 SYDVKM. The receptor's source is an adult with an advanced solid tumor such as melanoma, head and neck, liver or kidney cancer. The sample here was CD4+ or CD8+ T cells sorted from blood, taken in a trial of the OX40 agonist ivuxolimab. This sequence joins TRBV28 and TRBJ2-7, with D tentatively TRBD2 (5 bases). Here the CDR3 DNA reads TGTGCCAGCAGCCCTGTCGGGGTGATCTACGAGCAGTACTTC. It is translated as CASSPVGVIYEQYF.